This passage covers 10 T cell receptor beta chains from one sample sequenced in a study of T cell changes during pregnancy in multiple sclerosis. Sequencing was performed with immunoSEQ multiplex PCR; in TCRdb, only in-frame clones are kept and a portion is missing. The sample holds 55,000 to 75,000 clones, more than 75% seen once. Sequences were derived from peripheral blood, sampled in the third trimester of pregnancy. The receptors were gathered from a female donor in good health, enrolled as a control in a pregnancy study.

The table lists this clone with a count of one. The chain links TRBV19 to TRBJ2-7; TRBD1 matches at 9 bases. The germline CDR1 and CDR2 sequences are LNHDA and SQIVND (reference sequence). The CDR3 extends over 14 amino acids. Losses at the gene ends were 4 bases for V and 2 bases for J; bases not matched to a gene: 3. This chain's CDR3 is CASSTGQGTYEQYF. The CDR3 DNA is TGTGCCAGTAGTACCGGACAGGGGACCTACGAGCAGTACTTC. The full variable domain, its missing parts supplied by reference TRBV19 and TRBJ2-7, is DGGITQSPKYLFRKEGQNVTLSCEQNLNHDAMYWYRQDPGQGLRLIYYSQIVNDFQKGDIAEGYSVSREKKESFPLTVTSAQKNPTAFYLCASSTGQGTYEQYFGPGTRLTVT.

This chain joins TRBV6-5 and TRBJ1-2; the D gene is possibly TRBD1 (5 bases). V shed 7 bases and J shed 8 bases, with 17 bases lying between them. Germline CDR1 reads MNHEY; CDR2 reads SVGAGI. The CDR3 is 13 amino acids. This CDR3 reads CASTPLKRGGYTF. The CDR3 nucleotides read TGTGCCAGCACCCCACTCAAACGGGGGGGCTACACCTTC.

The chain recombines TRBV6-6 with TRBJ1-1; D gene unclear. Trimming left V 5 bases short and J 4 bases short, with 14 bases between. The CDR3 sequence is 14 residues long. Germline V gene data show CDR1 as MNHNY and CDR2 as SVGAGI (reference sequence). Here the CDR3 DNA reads TGTGCCAGCAGTGCCTCGGAGGGTTTCACTGAAGCTTTCTTT. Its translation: CASSASEGFTEAFF.

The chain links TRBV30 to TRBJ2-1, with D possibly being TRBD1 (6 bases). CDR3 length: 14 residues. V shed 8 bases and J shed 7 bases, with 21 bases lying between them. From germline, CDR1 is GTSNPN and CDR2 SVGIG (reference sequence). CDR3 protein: CAPHGGEVRNEQFF. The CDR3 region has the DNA TGTGCCCCGCATGGGGGCGAGGTTAGGAATGAGCAGTTCTTC. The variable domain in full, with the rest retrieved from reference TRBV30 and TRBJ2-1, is SQTIHQWPATLVQPVGSPLSLECTVEGTSNPNLYWYRQAAGRGLQLLFYSVGIGQISSEVPQNLSASRPQDRQFILSSKKLLLSDSGFYLCAPHGGEVRNEQFFGPGTRLTVL.

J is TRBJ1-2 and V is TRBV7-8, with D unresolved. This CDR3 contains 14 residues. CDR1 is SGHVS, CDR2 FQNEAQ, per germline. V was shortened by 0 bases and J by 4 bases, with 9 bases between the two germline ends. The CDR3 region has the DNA TGTGCCAGCAGCTTAGCGGGAGTTGCCTATGGCTACACCTTC. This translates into CASSLAGVAYGYTF.

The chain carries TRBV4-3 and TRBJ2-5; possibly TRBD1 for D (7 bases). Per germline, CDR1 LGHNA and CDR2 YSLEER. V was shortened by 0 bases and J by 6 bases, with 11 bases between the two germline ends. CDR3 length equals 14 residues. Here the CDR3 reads CASSQDSGGKTQYF. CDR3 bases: TGCGCCAGCAGCCAAGACTCAGGGGGGAAGACCCAGTACTTC.

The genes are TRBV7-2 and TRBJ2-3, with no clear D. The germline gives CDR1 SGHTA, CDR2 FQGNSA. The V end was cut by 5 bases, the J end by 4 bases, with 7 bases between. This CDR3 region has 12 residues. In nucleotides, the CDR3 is TGTGCCAGCAGCCCCCTTTCAGATACGCAGTATTTT. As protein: CASSPLSDTQYF.

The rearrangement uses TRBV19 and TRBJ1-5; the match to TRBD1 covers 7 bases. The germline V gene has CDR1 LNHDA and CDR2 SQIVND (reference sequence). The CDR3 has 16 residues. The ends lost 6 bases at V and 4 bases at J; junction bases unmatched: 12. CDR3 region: CASSVKRAGGNQPQHF. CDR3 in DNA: TGTGCCAGTAGCGTTAAGCGCGCAGGGGGAAATCAGCCCCAGCATTTT.

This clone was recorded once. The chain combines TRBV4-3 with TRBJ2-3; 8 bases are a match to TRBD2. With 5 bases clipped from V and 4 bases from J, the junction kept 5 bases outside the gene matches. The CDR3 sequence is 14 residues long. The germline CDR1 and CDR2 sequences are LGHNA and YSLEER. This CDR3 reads CASSRREGADTQYF. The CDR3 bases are TGCGCCAGCAGCAGACGGGAGGGGGCAGATACGCAGTATTTT.

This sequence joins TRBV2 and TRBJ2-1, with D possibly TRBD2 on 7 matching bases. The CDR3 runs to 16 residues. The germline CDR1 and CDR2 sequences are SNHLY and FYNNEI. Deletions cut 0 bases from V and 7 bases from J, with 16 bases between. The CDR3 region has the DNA TGTGCCAGCAGTGAAGCGGCGGGGGCTGTTGGGAATGAGCAGTTCTTC. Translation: CASSEAAGAVGNEQFF.